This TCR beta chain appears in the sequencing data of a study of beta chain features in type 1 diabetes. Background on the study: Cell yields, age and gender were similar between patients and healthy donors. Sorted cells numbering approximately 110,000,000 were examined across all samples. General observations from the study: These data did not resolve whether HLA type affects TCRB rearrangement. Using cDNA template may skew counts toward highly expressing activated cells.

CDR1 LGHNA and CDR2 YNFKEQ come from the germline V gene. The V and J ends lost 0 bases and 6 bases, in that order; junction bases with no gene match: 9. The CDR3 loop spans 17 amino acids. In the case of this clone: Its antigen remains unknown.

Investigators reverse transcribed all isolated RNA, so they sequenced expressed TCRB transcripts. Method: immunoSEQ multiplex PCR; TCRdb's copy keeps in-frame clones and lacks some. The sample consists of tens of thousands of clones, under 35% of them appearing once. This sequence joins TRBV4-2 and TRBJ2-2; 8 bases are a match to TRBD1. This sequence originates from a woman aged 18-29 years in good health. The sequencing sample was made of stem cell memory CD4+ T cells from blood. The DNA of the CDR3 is TGTGCCAGCAGCCAAGACATCACAGGGGGTTCATCCGGGGAGCTGTTTTTT. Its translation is CASSQDITGGSSGELFF.